The sequence of this T cell receptor (beta chain) was determined in a study of regulatory T cells in long-lasting Graves disease. This clonotype was found a few times. Time point denoted: newly diagnosed GD, antithyroid drugs for less than 3 months. Making the TCR library involved RNA that had been extracted from PBMCs. As a group, patients came from one endocrinology department in Xi'an, China. The CDR3 runs to 15 residues. The germline gives CDR1 DFQATT, CDR2 SNEGSKA (reference sequence). The V segment lost 0 bases and the J segment 6 bases; nucleotides outside the gene matches: 6. Assembly of TCR beta libraries relied on iRepertoire HTBI primers together with Arm-PCR of CDR3 regions. TCRdb redid the calling of the multiplex PCR reads with MiXCR, one entry per CDR3 protein. The repertoire consists of over 350,000 distinct CDR3 sequences, with about 14% occurring once and the leading ten covering around a sixth.

This same sample was also taken into another study, of T cells in Graves' hyperthyroidism and ophthalmopathy. That investigation notes: Any patient presenting with uncontrolled infection, other autoimmune disease, pregnancy or lactation was left out. Primed by the HTBI set, a first-round RT-PCR was run on the TCR CDR3. Blood also held most thyroid clonotypes expanded beyond 0.001.

This chain connects TRBV20-1 to TRBJ2-2; 8 bases match TRBD1. The clonotype comes from a woman between 45 and 65 years old with Graves disease. Here the sequenced sample was peripheral blood mononuclear cells (PBMCs), taken at new diagnosis, from a patient treated with antithyroid drugs. The CDR3 DNA sequence: TGCAGTGCTAGAGATCAACAGGGGGACTCCGGGGAGCTGTTTTTT. Translating gives CSARDQQGDSGELFF.